The rows below give T cell receptor beta chains drawn from one sample of a study of monozygotic twins with cystic fibrosis. TCRdb's table, derived via immunoSEQ multiplex PCR, lists solely in-frame clones and lacks some. This repertoire shows tens of thousands of clones, around 65% found once; its top ten account for 0.78%. The sequencing sample was made of blood. The receptors stem from a girl between 10 and 17 years old with cystic fibrosis. Each CDR3 is given with its conserved first and last residue. A D gene is named only where the DNA matches it firmly. A row's size may be missing; if present it is once, few, many or a size class.

>TRBD1|few|TRBV19|TRBJ1-2
CASSVVSGGHYGYTF
TGTGCCAGTAGTGTGGTATCAGGGGGACACTATGGCTACACCTTC
>TRBD2|.|TRBV9|TRBJ2-1
CASSSSGSDSYNEQFF
TGTGCCAGCAGCTCTAGCGGGTCCGACTCCTACAATGAGCAGTTCTTC
>.|.|TRBV19|TRBJ1-4
CASSPVGREKLFF
TGTGCCAGTAGCCCCGTGGGGCGGGAAAAACTGTTTTTT
>.|few|TRBV9|TRBJ2-2
CASSARQVTGELFF
TGTGCCAGCAGCGCCCGACAGGTGACCGGGGAGCTGTTTTTT
>.|few|TRBV6-4|TRBJ1-5
CASNLGELFRGGNQPQHF
TGTGCCAGCAACCTCGGTGAGTTGTTCAGGGGTGGCAATCAGCCCCAGCATTTT
>.|.|TRBV9|TRBJ2-5
CASSVGRGTQYF
TGTGCCAGCAGCGTAGGTCGCGGGACCCAGTACTTC
>.|.|TRBV4-1|TRBJ2-2
CASSQEIYSASWAGELFF
TGCGCCAGCAGCCAAGAGATATATAGCGCGAGTTGGGCCGGGGAGCTGTTTTTT
>.|.|TRBV7-2|TRBJ2-1
CASSLDNEQFF
TGTGCCAGCAGCTTAGACAATGAGCAGTTCTTC
>.|.|TRBV7-9|TRBJ1-4
CASSLELATNEKLFF
TGTGCCAGCAGCTTAGAACTTGCAACTAATGAAAAACTGTTTTTT
>.|.|TRBV7-2|TRBJ1-2
CASSLDDLFYGYTF
TGTGCCAGCAGCTTAGACGATTTGTTCTATGGCTACACCTTC
>.|once|TRBV15|TRBJ2-1
CATSRERRSSSYNEQFF
TGTGCCACCAGCAGAGAGCGGCGGTCGAGCTCCTACAATGAGCAGTTCTTC
>TRBD1|.|TRBV13|TRBJ2-7
CASSLSRPGQGRKGEQYF
TGTGCCAGCAGCTTAAGCCGACCGGGACAGGGCCGGAAGGGCGAGCAGTACTTC
>.|.|TRBV4-1|TRBJ2-1
CASSFIGIGADNEQFF
TGCGCCAGCAGCTTTATCGGGATAGGGGCTGACAATGAGCAGTTCTTC
>.|.|TRBV7-2|TRBJ2-1
CASSLEIRGEQFF
TGTGCCAGCAGCTTAGAAATACGGGGTGAGCAGTTCTTC
>TRBD1|.|TRBV2|TRBJ2-3
CASGRDRGPDTQYF
TGTGCCAGCGGACGGGACAGGGGGCCAGATACGCAGTATTTT
>.|few|TRBV5-1|TRBJ1-1
CASSLTQGLGAFF
TGCGCCAGCAGCTTGACCCAGGGGCTTGGGGCTTTCTTT
>.|few|TRBV30|TRBJ1-4
CAGGTANNEKLFF
TGTGCCGGAGGGACGGCGAATAATGAAAAACTGTTTTTT
>.|few|TRBV19|TRBJ2-7
CASSIDTSYEQYF
TGTGCCAGTAGTATCGACACCTCCTACGAGCAGTACTTC
>.|once|TRBV6-6|TRBJ1-4
CASSYGIIGEKLFF
TGTGCCAGCAGTTACGGCATCATAGGGGAAAAACTGTTTTTT
>.|.|TRBV19|TRBJ2-7
CASSIGSSPTYEQYF
TGTGCCAGTAGTATAGGGTCGAGCCCTACCTACGAGCAGTACTTC
>TRBD1|few|TRBV19|TRBJ1-4
CASQQGIFPTNEKLFF
TGTGCCAGTCAACAGGGGATCTTTCCAACTAATGAAAAACTGTTTTTT
>.|once|TRBV7-9|TRBJ2-7
CASDLDGNEQYF
TGTGCCAGCGATCTGGATGGGAACGAGCAGTACTTC
>.|.|TRBV15|TRBJ1-1
CATSRAPGLSNTEAFF
TGTGCCACCAGCAGAGCCCCGGGACTGTCGAACACTGAAGCTTTCTTT
>.|.|TRBV4-3|TRBJ1-2
CASSQEWQLINYGYTF
TGCGCCAGCAGCCAAGAGTGGCAACTTATTAACTATGGCTACACCTTC
>TRBD1|.|TRBV15|TRBJ1-4
CATRTGQFNEKLFF
TGTGCCACCAGGACGGGACAGTTTAATGAAAAACTGTTTTTT
>.|.|TRBV4-1|TRBJ2-2
CASSPQPREIGELFF
TGCGCCAGCAGCCCCCAACCCCGGGAAATCGGGGAGCTGTTTTTT
>TRBD2|.|TRBV5-4|TRBJ2-3
CASSLVLAGDQDTQYF
TGTGCCAGCAGCTTGGTACTAGCGGGAGATCAAGATACGCAGTATTTT
>.|few|TRBV12-5|TRBJ1-1
CASGLSTGGDTEAFF
TGTGCTAGTGGTTTGTCGACAGGAGGCGACACTGAAGCTTTCTTT
>TRBD1|.|TRBV5-6|TRBJ1-2
CASSLLEGAYGYTF
TGTGCCAGCAGCCTCCTGGAGGGGGCCTATGGCTACACCTTC
>.|.|TRBV7-9|TRBJ2-4
CASSLALWGTKNIQYF
TGTGCCAGCAGCTTAGCTTTGTGGGGCACTAAGAACATTCAGTACTTC
>.|.|TRBV19|TRBJ1-2
CASSPSRGFYGYTF
TGTGCCAGTAGTCCTTCCCGCGGCTTTTATGGCTACACCTTC
>.|.|TRBV14|TRBJ1-1
CASSQGAFTEAFF
TGTGCCAGCAGCCAGGGGGCATTCACTGAAGCTTTCTTT
>.|.|TRBV7-2|TRBJ1-2
CASSLGRAIIDGYTF
TGTGCCAGCAGCTTGGGCAGGGCAATCATCGATGGCTACACCTTC
>.|.|TRBV7-2|TRBJ1-1
CASSLNAGLGTEAFF
TGTGCCAGCAGCTTAAACGCAGGGTTGGGCACTGAAGCTTTCTTT
>TRBD1|.|TRBV6-5|TRBJ2-5
CASGSEVDRGRQYF
TGTGCCAGCGGATCCGAAGTGGACAGGGGGAGACAGTACTTC
>.|.|TRBV29-1|TRBJ2-2
CSVEPGGREAGELFF
TGCAGCGTTGAACCTGGGGGGCGAGAAGCCGGGGAGCTGTTTTTT
>.|.|TRBV7-2|TRBJ2-3
CASSRILAYTDTQYF
TGTGCCAGCAGCCGAATACTAGCATACACAGATACGCAGTATTTT
>.|.|TRBV29-1|TRBJ2-1
CSVEVLAYEQFF
TGCAGCGTTGAAGTTCTCGCGTATGAGCAGTTCTTC
>.|few|TRBV5-1|TRBJ1-1
CASSPTVGAGTEAFF
TGCGCCAGCAGCCCAACGGTTGGGGCGGGCACTGAAGCTTTCTTT
>.|.|TRBV7-9|TRBJ1-2
CASSLEGGGYTF
TGTGCCAGCAGCTTAGAGGGGGGAGGCTACACCTTC
>TRBD2|few|TRBV19|TRBJ2-1
CASSVTSGTNNEQFF
TGTGCCAGTAGTGTGACTAGCGGGACTAACAATGAGCAGTTCTTC
>.|.|TRBV29-1|TRBJ2-5
CSVEDKGGGTGTQYF
TGCAGCGTTGAAGATAAGGGGGGAGGCACAGGGACCCAGTACTTC
>.|.|TRBV4-1|TRBJ2-6
CASSPPRQRSLSGANVLTF
TGCGCCAGCAGCCCACCACGCCAGAGGAGCCTCTCTGGGGCCAACGTCCTGACTTTC
>TRBD2|.|TRBV4-1|TRBJ2-7
CASSQNRGGEQYF
TGCGCCAGCAGCCAAAACCGGGGGGGAGAGCAGTACTTC
>.|.|TRBV6-1|TRBJ1-4
CASTMRGRVDEKLFF
TGTGCCAGCACCATGAGGGGCAGGGTTGATGAAAAACTGTTTTTT
>.|.|TRBV4-1|TRBJ1-2
CASSLEFGTAYGYTF
TGCGCCAGCAGCCTGGAGTTCGGGACGGCCTATGGCTACACCTTC
>.|.|TRBV7-2|TRBJ2-6
CASSPSNVLTF
TGTGCCAGCAGCCCCTCCAACGTCCTGACTTTC
>.|.|TRBV7-9|TRBJ2-6
CASSLVKKGTGANVLTF
TGTGCCAGCAGCTTAGTAAAAAAAGGGACTGGGGCCAACGTCCTGACTTTC
>.|.|TRBV10-1|TRBJ2-5
CATGTSLGTQYF
TGCGCCACCGGGACATCCCTGGGGACCCAGTACTTC
>TRBD1|few|TRBV4-1|TRBJ1-1
CASSHMTGMNTEAFF
TGCGCCAGCAGCCATATGACAGGGATGAACACTGAAGCTTTCTTT
>.|.|TRBV30|TRBJ2-7
CAWSARNVGGEQYF
TGTGCCTGGAGCGCTAGAAACGTAGGTGGTGAGCAGTACTTC
>.|.|TRBV6-5|TRBJ2-3
CASRPSDYLTDTQYF
TGTGCCAGCAGACCCTCGGACTATCTCACAGATACGCAGTATTTT
>.|.|TRBV29-1|TRBJ2-1
CSVDKFNYNEQFF
TGCAGCGTAGACAAGTTTAACTACAATGAGCAGTTCTTC